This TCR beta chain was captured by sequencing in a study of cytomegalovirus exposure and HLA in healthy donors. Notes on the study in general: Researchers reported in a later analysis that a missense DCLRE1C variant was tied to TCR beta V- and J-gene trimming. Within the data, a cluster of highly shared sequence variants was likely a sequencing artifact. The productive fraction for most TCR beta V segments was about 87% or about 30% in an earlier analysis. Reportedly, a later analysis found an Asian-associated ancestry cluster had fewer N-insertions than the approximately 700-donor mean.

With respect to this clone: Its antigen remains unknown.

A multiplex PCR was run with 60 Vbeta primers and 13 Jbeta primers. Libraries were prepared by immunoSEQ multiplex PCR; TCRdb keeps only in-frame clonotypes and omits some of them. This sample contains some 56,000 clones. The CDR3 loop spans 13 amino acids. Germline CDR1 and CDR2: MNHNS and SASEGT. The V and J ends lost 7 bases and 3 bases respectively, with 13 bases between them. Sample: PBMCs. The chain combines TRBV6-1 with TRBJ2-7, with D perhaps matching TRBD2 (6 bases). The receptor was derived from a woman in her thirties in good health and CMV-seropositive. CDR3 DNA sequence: TGTGCCAGCACCGGGACTTTCGGCTACGAGCAGTACTTC. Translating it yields CASTGTFGYEQYF.